The clone carrying this T cell receptor (beta chain) has at least ten counts. Its antigen is still unknown. iRepertoire HTBI primers and Arm-PCR of CDR3 regions built TCR beta libraries. TCRdb processed the multiplex PCR reads anew with MiXCR; each CDR3 protein has one entry. Of 300,000 or so distinct CDR3 sequences in the sample, around 20% were seen once. These data come from a study of regulatory T cells in long-lasting Graves disease. Study-level results: TCR diversity was lower in persistent Graves' patients (versus newly diagnosed ones). Persistent patients shared 2,500 to 3,000 public clonotypes among themselves. Newly diagnosed patients shared fewer, at under 1,000.

Time point indicated: persistent/refractory GD, antithyroid drugs over 5 years with positive TRAb. The TCR library used RNA extracted from PBMCs. EDTA tubes held about 9.7 milliliters of peripheral blood from each patient. This receptor was obtained from a female donor with Graves disease. The input for sequencing was peripheral blood mononuclear cells (PBMCs), taken when the disease was refractory, from a patient treated with antithyroid drugs.

The CDR3 DNA sequence: TGCAGCTATTCCGGGCAGCACCAAGAGACCCAGTACTTC. Translation gives CSYSGQHQETQYF. The chain combines TRBV29-1 with TRBJ2-5, with unresolved D. This CDR3 comprises 13 residues. Trimming took 8 bases from V and 0 from J, leaving 13 bases between them. Germline-derived CDR1 and CDR2 are SQVTM and ANQGSEA.